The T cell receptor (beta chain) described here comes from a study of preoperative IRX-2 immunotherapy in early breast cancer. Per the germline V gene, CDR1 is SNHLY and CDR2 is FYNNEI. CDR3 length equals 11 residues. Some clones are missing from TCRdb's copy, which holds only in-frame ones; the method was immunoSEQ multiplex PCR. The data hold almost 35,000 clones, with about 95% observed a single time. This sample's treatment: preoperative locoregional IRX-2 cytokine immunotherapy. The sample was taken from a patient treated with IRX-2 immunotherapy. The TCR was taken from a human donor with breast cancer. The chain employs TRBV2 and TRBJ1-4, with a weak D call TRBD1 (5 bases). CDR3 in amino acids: CGGTTNEKLFF. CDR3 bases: TGTGGGGGGACAACTAATGAAAAACTGTTTTTT. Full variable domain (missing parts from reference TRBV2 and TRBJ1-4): EPEVTQTPSHQVTQMGQEVILRCVPISNHLYFYWYRQILGQKVEFLVSFYNNEISEKSEIFDDQFSVERPDGSNFTLKIRSTKLEDSAMYFCGGTTNEKLFFGSGTQLSVL.